This T cell receptor (beta chain) was sequenced for a study of blood T cell repertoires in COVID-19. V lost 4 bases and J lost 2, with 4 bases in between. This CDR3 contains 11 residues. Germline V gives CDR1 SQVTM, CDR2 ANQGSEA. Sequencing used immunoSEQ multiplex PCR; TCRdb keeps in-frame clones, though not all of them. The data show 150,000 or so clones, approximately 79% seen once. The receptor was isolated from a woman aged 45 to 65 who had recovered from COVID-19. This sequence joins TRBV29-1 and TRBJ2-3; no definite D call. The sequencing sample was made of PBMCs or T cells enriched from blood (not recorded which). CDR3 sequence reads: CSVGHTDTQYF. CDR3 DNA: TGCAGCGTTGGTCACACAGATACGCAGTATTTT.